These T cell receptor beta chains were read from a single sample in a study of blood T cells in healthy people across ages. A single record per CDR3 protein comes from TCRdb applying MiXCR to the 5' RACE reads. Of some 890,000 distinct CDR3 sequences in the sample, 25% to 35% were seen once. These data are also associated with another study on T cells of mothers and their children.

Input material: blood. Receptor source: a woman between 40 and 55 years old in good health. The CDR3 runs from the conserved cysteine through the conserved F or W. The order of the fields is V gene, J gene, D gene, clone size, CDR3 DNA, CDR3 protein. The D gene is left open where the match is weak. Not all rows give a size; the values are once, few, many and, for expanded clones, a class.

TRBV4-1	TRBJ2-3	TRBD2	NA	TGCGCCAGCAGCCAAGCCAGCGGGGGCACAGATACGCAGTATTTT	CASSQASGGTDTQYF
TRBV12-3/TRBV12-4	TRBJ1-6	NA	NA	TGTGCCAGCAGTTTCCCTCGGTCACCCCTCCACTTT	CASSFPRSPLHF
TRBV28	TRBJ1-2	NA	NA	TGTGCCAGCAGTTGGAGAACAGGAAGGGGCTACACCTTC	CASSWRTGRGYTF
TRBV12-3/TRBV12-4	TRBJ2-3	NA	NA	TGTGCCAGCAGGCAGATTAACACAGATACGCAGTATTTT	CASRQINTDTQYF
TRBV11-1	TRBJ2-3	NA	NA	TGTGCCAGCAGCCAATCGCAGGGAGATACGCAGTATTTT	CASSQSQGDTQYF
TRBV9	TRBJ1-3	NA	few	TGTGCCAGCAGCGTACCAGACTCTGGAAACACCATATATTTT	CASSVPDSGNTIYF
TRBV19	TRBJ2-1	TRBD2	many	TGTGCCAGTAGTACGGGACTAGCGGGCCTCCTCTCCTACAATGAGCAGTTCTTC	CASSTGLAGLLSYNEQFF
TRBV24-1	TRBJ2-7	TRBD1	many	TGTGCCACCAGTGATACGAGGACAGGGTTGAGCGAGCAGTACTTC	CATSDTRTGLSEQYF
TRBV7-2	TRBJ2-1	TRBD1	many	TGTGCCAGCAGCTACCCGGGACAGGGTGAGGAGCAGTTCTTC	CASSYPGQGEEQFF
TRBV6-5	TRBJ2-1	TRBD2	NA	TGTGCCAGCACCAACGAGGGGAGGGGAGAGCAGTTCTTC	CASTNEGRGEQFF
TRBV15	TRBJ2-3	TRBD2	NA	TGTGCCACCAGCGTAACCTATCCAGGACTAGCGGGGAACACAGATACGCAGTATTTT	CATSVTYPGLAGNTDTQYF
TRBV7-9	TRBJ2-2	TRBD1	many	TGTGCCAGCACCCGGACAGGGGACACCGGGGAGCTGTTTTTT	CASTRTGDTGELFF
TRBV27	TRBJ1-2	TRBD1	NA	TGTGCCAGCAGTTTATCCCGGACAGGGGGCACCTTC	CASSLSRTGGTF
TRBV29-1	TRBJ2-5	NA	many	TGCAGCGTTGACAGGCAGGGAATGGGGACCCAGTACTTC	CSVDRQGMGTQYF
TRBV3-1	TRBJ1-1	NA	NA	TGTGCCAGCAGCCCGTCCCCGGGGGTCACTGAAGCTTTCTTT	CASSPSPGVTEAFF
TRBV5-5	TRBJ2-5	NA	few	TGTGCCAGCAGCCAGTCCGTAGGGGACCATGGGACCCAGTACTTC	CASSQSVGDHGTQYF
TRBV15	TRBJ2-7	TRBD1	NA	TGTGCCACCAGCAGAGAGGACAGGGCCTACGAGCAGTACTTC	CATSREDRAYEQYF
TRBV28	TRBJ1-5	NA	NA	TGTGCCAGCCAGCAGGTAAATCAGCCCCAGCATTTT	CASQQVNQPQHF
TRBV7-2	TRBJ2-1	TRBD2	few	TGTGCCAACGGGACTAGCGGGGGGGTCAACCATGAGCAGTTCTTC	CANGTSGGVNHEQFF
TRBV5-6	TRBJ2-2	NA	few	TGTGCCAGCAGCTCCGAGTGGGCGAACACCGGGGAGCTGTTTTTT	CASSSEWANTGELFF
TRBV7-2	TRBJ2-3	NA	NA	TGTGCCAGCAGCTTAGAGGTTCCCCCGAGCACAGATACGCAGTATTTT	CASSLEVPPSTDTQYF
TRBV7-2	TRBJ2-5	NA	many	TGTGCCAGCAGCGCGAGGGCGGGGGAGACCCAGTACTTC	CASSARAGETQYF
TRBV7-2	TRBJ1-5	TRBD1	many	TGTGCCAGCAGCCTCCCTGACAGGGCCAATCAGCCCCAGCATTTT	CASSLPDRANQPQHF
TRBV3-1	TRBJ2-1	TRBD2	few	TGTGCCAGCAGCCAGACTAGCGGGGGAGGCGAGCAGTTCTTC	CASSQTSGGGEQFF
TRBV24-1	TRBJ2-1	NA	NA	TGTGCCACCAGTGACCACAGGGTGGGATCCTACAATGAGCAGTTCTTC	CATSDHRVGSYNEQFF
TRBV4-1	TRBJ2-1	NA	NA	TGCGCCAGCAGCCAAGATATGGGTTACGATGAGCAGTTCTTC	CASSQDMGYDEQFF
TRBV7-2	TRBJ2-5	NA	NA	TGTGCCAGCAGCTACCGTGGTGGGCGGGGAGAGACCCAGTACTTC	CASSYRGGRGETQYF
TRBV29-1	TRBJ2-2	NA	NA	TGCAGCGTCCTTGGGTCCGAGCTGTTTTTT	CSVLGSELFF
TRBV28	TRBJ2-7	TRBD2	few	TGTGCCAGCAGAACCGGGACTACCTTCACCTACGAGCAGTACTTC	CASRTGTTFTYEQYF
TRBV7-9	TRBJ2-7	TRBD2	NA	TGTGCCAGCTGCTCAACGGCTACAGGACTAGCGGGAGGTTACGAGCAGTACTTC	CASCSTATGLAGGYEQYF
TRBV28	TRBJ1-3	NA	NA	TGTGCCAGCAGTTCCAACGTGGGGTACTCTGGAAACACCATATATTTT	CASSSNVGYSGNTIYF
TRBV2	TRBJ1-5	NA	NA	TGTGCCAGCGGGGTCTCGGTCAATCAGCCCCAGCATTTT	CASGVSVNQPQHF
TRBV29-1	TRBJ1-2	NA	NA	TGCAGCGTTGAAGATCGATTCAGGGGCCCTGGCTACACCTTC	CSVEDRFRGPGYTF
TRBV7-3	TRBJ2-2	TRBD1	few	TGTGCCAGCAGCGCCCGACAGGGGTTGAACACCGGGGAGCTGTTTTTT	CASSARQGLNTGELFF
TRBV12-3/TRBV12-4	TRBJ1-6	TRBD1	once	TGTGCCAGCAGTTCGCACGGGACAGGCGACTTAGCCTTCCACTTT	CASSSHGTGDLAFHF
TRBV10-3	TRBJ2-3	TRBD2	few	TGTGCCATCAGTGACCCTAGCGGGAGGCTTTCCACAGATACGCAGTATTTT	CAISDPSGRLSTDTQYF
TRBV11-2	TRBJ2-5	NA	NA	TGTGCCAGCAGCCCGACTGGGATACTGGAAGAGACCCAGTACTTC	CASSPTGILEETQYF
TRBV20-1	TRBJ1-4	TRBD1	NA	TGCAGTGCGAGGGGACAGCCTAATGAAAAACTGTTTTTT	CSARGQPNEKLFF
TRBV14	TRBJ1-4	NA	NA	TGTGCCAGCAGCCAAGATCCATACAGAATAAATGAAAAACTGTTTTTT	CASSQDPYRINEKLFF
TRBV7-9	TRBJ2-7	NA	few	TGTGCCAGCAGCCAATCATTGGACAATGAGCAGTACTTC	CASSQSLDNEQYF
TRBV10-3	TRBJ1-5	TRBD1	many	TGTGCCATCAGTGAACAACAGGGGAATCAGCCCCAGCATTTT	CAISEQQGNQPQHF
TRBV6-5	TRBJ2-7	TRBD2	NA	TGTGCCAGCAGAGTAGCGGGGAAGACACAGTACTTC	CASRVAGKTQYF
TRBV4-2	TRBJ2-1	TRBD2	NA	TGTGCCAGCAGCCCCCAACTAGCGGGGGGCTCCTACAATGAGCAGTTCTTC	CASSPQLAGGSYNEQFF
TRBV28	TRBJ1-2	TRBD1	NA	TGTGCCAGCTTAGAGACAGGGATTGGCTACACCTTC	CASLETGIGYTF
TRBV27	TRBJ2-5	NA	NA	TGTGCCACCAGTGAGGGTTGGAGCTTAGGAGAGACCCAGTACTTC	CATSEGWSLGETQYF
TRBV5-1	TRBJ2-3	NA	few	TGCGCCAGCAGCTTCGAGCAAGGGGCGAGCACAGATACGCAGTATTTT	CASSFEQGASTDTQYF
TRBV7-3	TRBJ1-2	NA	NA	TGTGCCAGCAGCTTAATACGAGGGGCCGCCTATGGCTACACCTTC	CASSLIRGAAYGYTF
TRBV12-3/TRBV12-4	TRBJ2-1	TRBD2	few	TGTGCCAGCAGTCTTAGCGGGCGGGCCCTCAATGAGCAGTTCTTC	CASSLSGRALNEQFF
TRBV5-1	TRBJ2-5	TRBD2	many	TGCGCCAGCAGCTTGGCCCTTATAGCGGGGGGTCAAGAGACCCAGTACTTC	CASSLALIAGGQETQYF
TRBV20-1	TRBJ2-7	NA	many	TGCAGTGCGGCTGGAGGGGGGTATCCCTCCTACGAGCAGTACTTC	CSAAGGGYPSYEQYF
TRBV6-5	TRBJ1-2	NA	once	TGTGCCAGCAGTTACGACACCCACTATGGCTACACCTTC	CASSYDTHYGYTF
TRBV12-3/TRBV12-4	TRBJ2-5	NA	few	TGTGCCTGCAAAAATTCGACGAAAAATGAGCAGTACTTC	CACKNSTKNEQYF
TRBV15	TRBJ1-2	NA	few	TGTGCCACCCGAGCCGGGACACTAGCTAACTATGGCTACACCTTC	CATRAGTLANYGYTF